These 6 T cell receptor beta chains originate from one sample sequenced in a study of control samples from healthy donors and cancer patients. The method was immunoSEQ multiplex PCR; TCRdb's version includes in-frame clones alone and lacks a portion of them. The repertoire consists of over 110,000 clones, with approximately 92% occurring once and the leading ten covering about 11%. The sequenced material came from blood. These receptors were taken from a man aged 25 to 40 in good health.

This chain connects TRBV4-1 to TRBJ2-1; no clear D gene. Germline assignment: CDR1 MGHRA and CDR2 YSYEKL. Between the trimmed V and J ends, which lost 0 bases and 0 bases, there was a span of 3 bases. The CDR3 length is 14 residues. In nucleotides, the CDR3 is TGCGCCAGCAGCCAAGAGGCCTCCTACAATGAGCAGTTCTTC. As protein: CASSQEASYNEQFF.

The V gene is TRBV7-3, the J gene TRBJ2-1; 9 bases align to TRBD1. The CDR3 spans 15 residues. V lost 2 bases, J lost 4 bases, and 3 bases stayed unmatched. Germline V gene lookup returns CDR1 SGHTA and CDR2 FQGTGA. CDR3 amino acids: CASSLVGQGYNEQFF. CDR3 DNA: TGTGCCAGCAGCTTAGTGGGACAGGGATACAATGAGCAGTTCTTC.

This clone was seen once. The chain uses TRBV11-2 and TRBJ2-3, with D perhaps matching TRBD2 (6 bases). V lost 5 bases and J lost 0, with 9 bases in between. Germline-derived CDR1 and CDR2 are SGHAT and FQNNGV. The CDR3 is made up of 14 amino acids. CDR3 DNA sequence: TGTGCCAGCAGCCCGGGGACTAGCACAGATACGCAGTATTTT. Translating it yields CASSPGTSTDTQYF.

The chain joins TRBV28 to TRBJ1-2; D is unresolved. In germline, CDR1 is MDHEN, CDR2 SYDVKM. V was trimmed by 3 bases and J by 8 bases, leaving 13 bases between them. The CDR3 is 13 residues long. The CDR3 sequence is CASSLARMSGYTF. The CDR3 DNA follows: TGTGCCAGCAGTTTGGCCCGGATGAGCGGCTACACCTTC.

The chain combines TRBV6-5 with TRBJ1-1; D is unresolved. Germline V lookup: CDR1 MNHEY, CDR2 SVGAGI. V was trimmed by 2 bases and J by 4 bases, leaving 11 bases between them. CDR3 length equals 14 residues. The CDR3 DNA is TGTGCCAGCAGTTACGGGGTACGAGGCACTGAAGCTTTCTTT. It yields the protein CASSYGVRGTEAFF.

CDR3 in DNA: TGCAGCGGCCGGGAGTCCTACGAGCAGTACTTC. Its protein is CSGRESYEQYF. This chain uses TRBV29-1 with TRBJ2-7, with a weak D call TRBD2 (6 bases). The CDR3 sequence is 11 residues long. CDR1 is SQVTM and CDR2 is ANQGSEA in the germline V gene. The V end lost 7 bases, the J end lost 1 base, and 8 bases lay between the germline ends.